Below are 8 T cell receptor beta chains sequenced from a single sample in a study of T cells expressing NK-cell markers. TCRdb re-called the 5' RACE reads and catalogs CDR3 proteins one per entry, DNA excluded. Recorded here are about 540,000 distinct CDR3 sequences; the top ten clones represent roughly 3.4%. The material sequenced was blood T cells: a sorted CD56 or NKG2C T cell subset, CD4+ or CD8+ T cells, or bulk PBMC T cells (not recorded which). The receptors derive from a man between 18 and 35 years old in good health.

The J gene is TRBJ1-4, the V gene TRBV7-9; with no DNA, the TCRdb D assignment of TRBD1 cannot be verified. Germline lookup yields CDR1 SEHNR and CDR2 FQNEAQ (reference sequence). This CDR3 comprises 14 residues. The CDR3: CASSRGTGPEKLFF. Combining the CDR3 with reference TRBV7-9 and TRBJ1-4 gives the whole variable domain DTGVSQNPRHKITKRGQNVTFRCDPISEHNRLYWYRQTLGQGPEFLTYFQNEAQLEKSRLLSDRFSAERPKGSFSTLEIQRTEQGDSAMYLCASSRGTGPEKLFFGSGTQLSVL.

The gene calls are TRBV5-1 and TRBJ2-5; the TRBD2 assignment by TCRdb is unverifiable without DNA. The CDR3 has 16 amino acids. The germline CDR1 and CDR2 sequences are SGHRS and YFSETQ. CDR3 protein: CASSATLGANQETQYF.

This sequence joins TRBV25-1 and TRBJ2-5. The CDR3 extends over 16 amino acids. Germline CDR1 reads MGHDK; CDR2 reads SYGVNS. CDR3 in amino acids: CASSESGRYYQETQYF.

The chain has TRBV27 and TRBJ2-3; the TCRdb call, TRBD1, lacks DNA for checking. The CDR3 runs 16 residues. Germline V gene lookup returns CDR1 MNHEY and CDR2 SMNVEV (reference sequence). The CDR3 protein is CASSLSRGAGTDTQYF.

The CDR3 region is CAISESALGFSNQPQHF. V and J are TRBV10-3 and TRBJ1-5. This CDR3 is built from 17 residues. Germline V gene data show CDR1 as ENHRY and CDR2 as SYGVKD.

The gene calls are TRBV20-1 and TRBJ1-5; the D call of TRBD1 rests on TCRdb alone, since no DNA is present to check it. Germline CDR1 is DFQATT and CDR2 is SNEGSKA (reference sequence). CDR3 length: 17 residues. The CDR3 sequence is CSASAGTGSLSNQPQHF.

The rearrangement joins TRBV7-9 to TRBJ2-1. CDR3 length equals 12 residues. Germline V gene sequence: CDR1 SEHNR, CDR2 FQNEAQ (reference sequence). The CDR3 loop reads CASTRGINEQFF.

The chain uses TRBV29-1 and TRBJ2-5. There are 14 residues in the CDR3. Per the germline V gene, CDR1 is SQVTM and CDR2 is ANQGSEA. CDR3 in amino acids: CSVEGYGFQETQYF.